The source of this T cell receptor (beta chain) is a study of PD-1 blockade in classical Hodgkin lymphoma. Sequencing used immunoSEQ multiplex PCR; TCRdb keeps in-frame clones, though not all of them. Seen here are 3,000 to 4,000 clones, around 66% observed once, and the top ten hold approximately 47%. Concerning this clone itself: Its antigen is not known.

Study findings and constraints: Newly diagnosed patients and complete responders had comparable diversity at baseline. A reduction in baseline TCR diversity was reportedly seen in newly diagnosed patients relative to healthy donors. Sources of repertoire differences remain undefined, possibly disease activity or prior therapy. CD4+ TCR diversity, unlike CD8+, climbed significantly by C4D1.

The CDR3 sequence is 15 residues long. Germline values: CDR1 LGHNA, CDR2 YNFKEQ. Losses at the gene ends were 3 bases for V and 0 bases for J; bases not matched to a gene: 2. Time point given: cycle 4 day 1 (C4D1), after more than five weeks of nivolumab. Relapse after autologous stem cell transplantation occurred in every patient, and brentuximab vedotin exposure varied. Applied to thawed PBMCs, magnetic negative selection was the method used to isolate CD8+ T cells. The input for sequencing was CD8+ T cells from blood, taken before the fourth cycle of nivolumab. The sequence was collected from a human donor with classical Hodgkin lymphoma. This sequence joins TRBV4-2 and TRBJ1-1; 9 nucleotides agree with TRBD1. The CDR3 protein is CASSQGTGMNTEAFF. The CDR3, as DNA: TGTGCCAGCAGCCAGGGGACAGGGATGAACACTGAAGCTTTCTTT.